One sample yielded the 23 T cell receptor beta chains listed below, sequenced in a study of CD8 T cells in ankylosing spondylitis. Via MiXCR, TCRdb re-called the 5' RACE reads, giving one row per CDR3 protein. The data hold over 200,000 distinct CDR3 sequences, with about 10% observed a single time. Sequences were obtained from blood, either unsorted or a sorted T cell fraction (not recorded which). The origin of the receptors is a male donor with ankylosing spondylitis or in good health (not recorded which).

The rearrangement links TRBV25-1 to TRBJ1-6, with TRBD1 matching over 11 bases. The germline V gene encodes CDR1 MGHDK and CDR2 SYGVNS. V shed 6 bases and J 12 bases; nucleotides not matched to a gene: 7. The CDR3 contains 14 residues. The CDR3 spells CASSLSGTGGPLHF. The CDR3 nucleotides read TGTGCCAGCAGCCTCTCCGGGACAGGGGGACCCCTCCACTTT.

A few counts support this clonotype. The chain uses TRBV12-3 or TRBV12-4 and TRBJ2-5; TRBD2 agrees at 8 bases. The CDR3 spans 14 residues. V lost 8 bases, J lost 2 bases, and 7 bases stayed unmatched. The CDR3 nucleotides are TGTGCCAGCGGGACGGCTAGCGGGCAAGAGACCCAGTACTTC. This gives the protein CASGTASGQETQYF.

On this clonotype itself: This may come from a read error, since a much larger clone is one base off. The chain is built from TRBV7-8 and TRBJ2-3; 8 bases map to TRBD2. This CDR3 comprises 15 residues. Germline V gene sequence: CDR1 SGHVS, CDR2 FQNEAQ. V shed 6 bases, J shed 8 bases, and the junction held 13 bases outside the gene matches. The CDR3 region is CASRPPLGSGATQYF. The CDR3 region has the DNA TGTGCCAGCAGACCCCCCTTAGGTAGCGGGGCTACGCAGTATTTT.

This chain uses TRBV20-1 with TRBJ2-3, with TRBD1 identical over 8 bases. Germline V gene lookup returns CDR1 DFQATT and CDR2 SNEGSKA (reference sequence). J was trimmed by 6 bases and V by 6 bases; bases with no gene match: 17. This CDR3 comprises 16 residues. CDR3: CSATLGTGLHRDTQYF. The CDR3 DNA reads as TGCAGTGCCACACTTGGGACAGGCCTTCACAGGGATACGCAGTATTTT.

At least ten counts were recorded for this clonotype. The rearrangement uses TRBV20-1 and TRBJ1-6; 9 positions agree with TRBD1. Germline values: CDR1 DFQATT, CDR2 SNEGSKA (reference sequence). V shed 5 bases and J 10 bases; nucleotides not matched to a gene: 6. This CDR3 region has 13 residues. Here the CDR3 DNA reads TGCAGTGCTTCGGGGGACAGGGACTCACCCCTCCACTTT. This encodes CSASGDRDSPLHF.

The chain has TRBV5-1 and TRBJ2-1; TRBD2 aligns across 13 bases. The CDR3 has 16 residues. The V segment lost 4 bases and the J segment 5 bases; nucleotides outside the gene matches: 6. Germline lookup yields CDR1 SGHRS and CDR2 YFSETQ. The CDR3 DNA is TGCGCCAGCAGCGGGGGACTAGCGGGGAGGAACAATGAGCAGTTCTTC. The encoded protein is CASSGGLAGRNNEQFF.

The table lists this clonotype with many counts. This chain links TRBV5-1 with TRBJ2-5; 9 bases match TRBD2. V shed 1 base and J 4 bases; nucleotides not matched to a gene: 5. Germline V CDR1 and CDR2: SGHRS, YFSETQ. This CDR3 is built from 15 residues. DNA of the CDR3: TGCGCCAGCAGCTTGAATGCACTAGCGGGAGAGACCCAGTACTTC. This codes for CASSLNALAGETQYF.

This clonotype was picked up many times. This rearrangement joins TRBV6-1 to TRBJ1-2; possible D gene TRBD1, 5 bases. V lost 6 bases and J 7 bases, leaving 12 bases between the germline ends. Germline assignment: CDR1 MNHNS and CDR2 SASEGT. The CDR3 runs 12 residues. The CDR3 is CASRGDVGGYTF. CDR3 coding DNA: TGTGCCAGCAGAGGGGATGTTGGTGGCTACACCTTC.

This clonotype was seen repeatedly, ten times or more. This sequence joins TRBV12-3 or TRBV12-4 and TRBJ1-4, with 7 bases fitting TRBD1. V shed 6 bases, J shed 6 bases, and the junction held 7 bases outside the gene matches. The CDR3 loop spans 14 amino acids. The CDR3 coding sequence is TGTGCCAGCAGGGTGACAGGGTCCGATGAAAAACTGTTTTTT. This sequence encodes CASRVTGSDEKLFF.

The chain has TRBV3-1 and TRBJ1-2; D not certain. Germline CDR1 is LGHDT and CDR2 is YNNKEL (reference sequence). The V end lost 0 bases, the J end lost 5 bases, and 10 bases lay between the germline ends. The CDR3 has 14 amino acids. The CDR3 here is CASSQDGYEYGYTF. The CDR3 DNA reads TGTGCCAGCAGCCAAGACGGATACGAGTATGGCTACACCTTC. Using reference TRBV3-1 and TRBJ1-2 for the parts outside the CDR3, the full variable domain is DTAVSQTPKYLVTQMGNDKSIKCEQNLGHDTMYWYKQDSKKFLKIMFSYNNKELIINETVPNRFSPKSPDKAHLNLHINSLELGDSAVYFCASSQDGYEYGYTFGSGTRLTVV.

This chain's CDR3 is CATKGEMSGWGGYTF. The CDR3 DNA is TGTGCCACCAAGGGGGAAATGTCAGGGTGGGGTGGCTACACCTTC. V usage is TRBV12-3 or TRBV12-4 and J usage is TRBJ1-2, with D possibly matching TRBD1 (6 bases). The CDR3 runs to 15 residues. Between the trimmed V and J ends, which lost 10 bases and 7 bases, there was a span of 25 bases.

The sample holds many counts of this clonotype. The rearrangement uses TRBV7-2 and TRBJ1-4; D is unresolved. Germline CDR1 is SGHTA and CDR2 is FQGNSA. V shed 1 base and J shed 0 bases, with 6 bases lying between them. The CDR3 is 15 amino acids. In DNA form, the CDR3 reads TGTGCCAGCAGCTTAGACCGGGCAACTAATGAAAAACTGTTTTTT. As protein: CASSLDRATNEKLFF.

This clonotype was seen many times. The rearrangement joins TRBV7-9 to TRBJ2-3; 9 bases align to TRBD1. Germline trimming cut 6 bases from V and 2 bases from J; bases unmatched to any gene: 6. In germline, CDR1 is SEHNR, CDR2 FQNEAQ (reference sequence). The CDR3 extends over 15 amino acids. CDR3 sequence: CASSPGTGNTDTQYF. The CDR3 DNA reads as TGTGCCAGCAGTCCCGGGACAGGGAACACAGATACGCAGTATTTT.

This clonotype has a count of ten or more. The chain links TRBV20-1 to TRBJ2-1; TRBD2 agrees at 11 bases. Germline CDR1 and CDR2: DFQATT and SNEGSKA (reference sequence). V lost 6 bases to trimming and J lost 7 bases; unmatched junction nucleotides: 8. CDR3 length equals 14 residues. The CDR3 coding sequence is TGCAGTGCATCACTAGCGGGGGAAAGTAATGAGCAGTTCTTC. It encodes CSASLAGESNEQFF.

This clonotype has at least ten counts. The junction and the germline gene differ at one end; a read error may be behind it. CDR3 loop: CASSLGQYTEAFF. The CDR3 DNA reads TGTGCTAGCAGCTTAGGACAATACACTGAAGCTTTCTTT. V is TRBV7-7 and J is TRBJ1-1; maybe TRBD1 (5 bases). Germline loops: CDR1 SSHAT, CDR2 FNYEAQ (reference sequence). The CDR3 is made up of 13 amino acids.

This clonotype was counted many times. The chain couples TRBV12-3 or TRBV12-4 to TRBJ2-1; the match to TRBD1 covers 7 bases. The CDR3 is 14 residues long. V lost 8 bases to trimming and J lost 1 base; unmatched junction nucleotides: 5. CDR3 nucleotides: TGTGCCAGCGGCAGGGGGTCATCCTACAATGAGCAGTTCTTC. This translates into CASGRGSSYNEQFF.

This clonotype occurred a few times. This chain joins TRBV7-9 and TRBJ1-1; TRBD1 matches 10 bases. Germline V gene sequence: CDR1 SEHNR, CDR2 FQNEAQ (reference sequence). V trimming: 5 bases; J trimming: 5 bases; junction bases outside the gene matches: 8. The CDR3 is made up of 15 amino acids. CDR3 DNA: TGTGCCAGCAGCCGCGGGACAGGGGCGCGGACTGAAGCTTTCTTT. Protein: CASSRGTGARTEAFF.

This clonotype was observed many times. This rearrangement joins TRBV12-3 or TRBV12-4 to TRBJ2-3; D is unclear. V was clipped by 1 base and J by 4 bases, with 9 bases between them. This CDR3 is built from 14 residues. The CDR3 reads CASSLVAWSDTQYF. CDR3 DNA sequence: TGTGCCAGCAGTTTAGTAGCATGGTCAGATACGCAGTATTTT.

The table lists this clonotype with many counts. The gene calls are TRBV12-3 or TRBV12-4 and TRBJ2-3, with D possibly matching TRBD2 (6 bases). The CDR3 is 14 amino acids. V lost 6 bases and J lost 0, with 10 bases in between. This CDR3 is CASRPGTSTDTQYF. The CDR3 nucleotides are TGTGCCAGCAGACCCGGGACTAGCACAGATACGCAGTATTTT.

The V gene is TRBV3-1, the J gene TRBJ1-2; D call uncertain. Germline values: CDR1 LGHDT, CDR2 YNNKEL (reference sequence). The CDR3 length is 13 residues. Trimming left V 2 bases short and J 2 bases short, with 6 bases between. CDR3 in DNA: TGTGCCAGCAGCCAACAACCCAACTATGGCTACACCTTC. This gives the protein CASSQQPNYGYTF.

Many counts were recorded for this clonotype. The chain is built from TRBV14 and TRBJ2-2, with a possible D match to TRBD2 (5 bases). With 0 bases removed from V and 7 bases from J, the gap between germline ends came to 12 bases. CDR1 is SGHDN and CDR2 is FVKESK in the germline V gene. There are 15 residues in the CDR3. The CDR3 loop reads CASSQDLGGRGELFF. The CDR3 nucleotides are TGTGCCAGCAGCCAAGATCTTGGCGGGCGCGGGGAGCTGTTTTTT. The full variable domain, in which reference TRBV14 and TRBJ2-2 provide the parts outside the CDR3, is EAGVTQFPSHSVIEKGQTVTLRCDPISGHDNLYWYRRVMGKEIKFLLHFVKESKQDESGMPNNRFLAERTGGTYSTLKVQPAELEDSGVYFCASSQDLGGRGELFFGEGSRLTVL.

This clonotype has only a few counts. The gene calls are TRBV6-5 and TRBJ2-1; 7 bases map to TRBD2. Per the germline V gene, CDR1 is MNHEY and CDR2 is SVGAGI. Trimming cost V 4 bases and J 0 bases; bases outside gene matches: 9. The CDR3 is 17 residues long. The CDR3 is CASSSASGASSYNEQFF. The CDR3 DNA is TGTGCCAGCAGTTCGGCTAGCGGCGCAAGCTCCTACAATGAGCAGTTCTTC.

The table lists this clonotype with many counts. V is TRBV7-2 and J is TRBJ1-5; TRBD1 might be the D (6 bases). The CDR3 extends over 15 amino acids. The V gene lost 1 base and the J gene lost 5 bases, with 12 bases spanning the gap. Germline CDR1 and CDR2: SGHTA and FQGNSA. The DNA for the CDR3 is TGTGCCAGCAGCTTAGAGTCCGGGGGCGATCAGCCCCAGCATTTT. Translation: CASSLESGGDQPQHF.